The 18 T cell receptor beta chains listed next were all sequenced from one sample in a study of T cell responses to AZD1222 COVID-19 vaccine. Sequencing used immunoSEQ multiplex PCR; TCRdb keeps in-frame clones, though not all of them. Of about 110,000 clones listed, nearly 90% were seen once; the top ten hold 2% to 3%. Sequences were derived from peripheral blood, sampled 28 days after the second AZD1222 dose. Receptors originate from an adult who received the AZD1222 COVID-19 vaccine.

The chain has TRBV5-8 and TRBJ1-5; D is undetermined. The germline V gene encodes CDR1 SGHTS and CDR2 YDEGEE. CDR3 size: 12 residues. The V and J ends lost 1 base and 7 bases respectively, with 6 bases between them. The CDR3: CASSLLLQPQHF. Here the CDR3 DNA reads TGTGCCAGCAGCTTGCTCCTCCAGCCCCAGCATTTT.

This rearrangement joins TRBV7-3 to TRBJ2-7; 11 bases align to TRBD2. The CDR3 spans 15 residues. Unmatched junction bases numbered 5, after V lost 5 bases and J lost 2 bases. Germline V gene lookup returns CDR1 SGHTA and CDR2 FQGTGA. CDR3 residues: CASSKGLADTYEQYF. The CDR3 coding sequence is TGTGCCAGCAGCAAGGGACTAGCGGACACCTACGAGCAGTACTTC.

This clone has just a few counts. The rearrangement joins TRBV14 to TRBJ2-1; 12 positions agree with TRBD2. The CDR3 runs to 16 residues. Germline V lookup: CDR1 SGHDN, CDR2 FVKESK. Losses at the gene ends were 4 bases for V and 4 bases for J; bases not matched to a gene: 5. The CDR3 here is CASSPLTSGRYNEQFF. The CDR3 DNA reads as TGTGCCAGCAGCCCGCTAACTAGCGGGAGGTACAATGAGCAGTTCTTC. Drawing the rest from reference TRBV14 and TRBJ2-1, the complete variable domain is EAGVTQFPSHSVIEKGQTVTLRCDPISGHDNLYWYRRVMGKEIKFLLHFVKESKQDESGMPNNRFLAERTGGTYSTLKVQPAELEDSGVYFCASSPLTSGRYNEQFFGPGTRLTVL.

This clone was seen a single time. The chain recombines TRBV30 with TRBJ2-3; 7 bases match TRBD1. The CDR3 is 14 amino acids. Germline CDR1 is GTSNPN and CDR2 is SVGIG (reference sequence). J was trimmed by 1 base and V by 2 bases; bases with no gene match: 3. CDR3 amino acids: CAWSTGEGTDTQYF. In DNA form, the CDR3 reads TGTGCCTGGAGTACAGGGGAAGGCACAGATACGCAGTATTTT.

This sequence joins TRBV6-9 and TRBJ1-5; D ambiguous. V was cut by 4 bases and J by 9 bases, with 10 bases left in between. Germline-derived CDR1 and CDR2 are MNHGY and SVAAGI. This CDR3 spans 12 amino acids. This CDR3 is CASSSRIWPQHF. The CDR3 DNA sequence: TGTGCCAGCAGTTCCCGTATATGGCCCCAGCATTTT.

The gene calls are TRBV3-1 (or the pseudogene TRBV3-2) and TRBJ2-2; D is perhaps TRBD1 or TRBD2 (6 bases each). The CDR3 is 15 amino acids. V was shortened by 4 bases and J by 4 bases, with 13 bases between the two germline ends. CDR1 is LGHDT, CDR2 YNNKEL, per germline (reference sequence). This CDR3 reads CASSPRGLRTGELFF. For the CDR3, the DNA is TGTGCCAGCAGCCCCAGGGGACTTCGCACCGGGGAGCTGTTTTTT.

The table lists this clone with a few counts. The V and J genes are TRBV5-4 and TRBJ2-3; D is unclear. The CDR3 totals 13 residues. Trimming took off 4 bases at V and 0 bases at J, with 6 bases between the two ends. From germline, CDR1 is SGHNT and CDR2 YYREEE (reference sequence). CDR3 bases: TGTGCCAGCAGCACGTTTAGCACAGATACGCAGTATTTT. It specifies CASSTFSTDTQYF.

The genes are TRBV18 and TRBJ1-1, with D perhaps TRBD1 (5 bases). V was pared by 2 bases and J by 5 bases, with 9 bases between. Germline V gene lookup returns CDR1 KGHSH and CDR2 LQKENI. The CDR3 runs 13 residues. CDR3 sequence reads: CASSPRGDTEAFF. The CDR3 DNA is TGTGCCAGCTCACCAAGGGGAGATACTGAAGCTTTCTTT.

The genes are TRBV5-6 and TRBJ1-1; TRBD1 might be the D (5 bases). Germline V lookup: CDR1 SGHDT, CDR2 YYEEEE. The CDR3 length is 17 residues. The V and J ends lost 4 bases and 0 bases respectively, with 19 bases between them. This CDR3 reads CASSLGLLSDMNTEAFF. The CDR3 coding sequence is TGTGCCAGCAGCCTAGGACTCTTATCGGACATGAACACTGAAGCTTTCTTT.

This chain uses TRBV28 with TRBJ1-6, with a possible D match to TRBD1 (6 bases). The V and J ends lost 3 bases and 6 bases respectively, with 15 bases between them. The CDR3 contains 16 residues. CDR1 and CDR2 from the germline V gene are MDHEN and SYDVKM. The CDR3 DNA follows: TGTGCCAGCAGTTTGGCATCAGGGGCGGGTAATTCACCCCTCCACTTT. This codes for CASSLASGAGNSPLHF.

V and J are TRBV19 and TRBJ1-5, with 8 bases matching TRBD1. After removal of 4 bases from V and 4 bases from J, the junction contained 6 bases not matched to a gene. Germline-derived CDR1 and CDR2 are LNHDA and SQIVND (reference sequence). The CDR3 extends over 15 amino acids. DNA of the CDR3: TGTGCCAGTAGTAATACAGGGGGACGAAATCAGCCCCAGCATTTT. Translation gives CASSNTGGRNQPQHF.

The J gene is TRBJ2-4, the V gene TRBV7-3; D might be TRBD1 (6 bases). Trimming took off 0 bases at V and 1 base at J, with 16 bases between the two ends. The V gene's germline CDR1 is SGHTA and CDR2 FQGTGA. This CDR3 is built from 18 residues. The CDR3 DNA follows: TGTGCCAGCAGCTTAACTGGGGCAGGGGCGCAGGCCAAAAACATTCAGTACTTC. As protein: CASSLTGAGAQAKNIQYF.

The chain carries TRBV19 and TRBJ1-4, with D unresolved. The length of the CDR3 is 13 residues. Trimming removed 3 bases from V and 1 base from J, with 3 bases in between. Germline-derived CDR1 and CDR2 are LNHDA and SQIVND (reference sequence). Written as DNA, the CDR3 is TGTGCCAGTAGTATTTTAACTAATGAAAAACTGTTTTTT. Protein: CASSILTNEKLFF.

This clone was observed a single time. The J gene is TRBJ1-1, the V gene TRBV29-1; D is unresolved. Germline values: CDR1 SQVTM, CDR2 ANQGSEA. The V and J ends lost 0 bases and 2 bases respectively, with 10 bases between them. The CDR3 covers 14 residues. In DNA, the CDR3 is TGCAGCGTTGAAGAAGCCAGGACCAACACTGAAGCTTTCTTT. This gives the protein CSVEEARTNTEAFF.

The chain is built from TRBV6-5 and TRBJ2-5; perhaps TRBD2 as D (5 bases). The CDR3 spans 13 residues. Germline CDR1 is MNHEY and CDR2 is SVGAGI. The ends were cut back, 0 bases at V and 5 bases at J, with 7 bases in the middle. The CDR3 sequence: CASSYSTGETQYF. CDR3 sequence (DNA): TGTGCCAGCAGTTACTCGACGGGGGAGACCCAGTACTTC.

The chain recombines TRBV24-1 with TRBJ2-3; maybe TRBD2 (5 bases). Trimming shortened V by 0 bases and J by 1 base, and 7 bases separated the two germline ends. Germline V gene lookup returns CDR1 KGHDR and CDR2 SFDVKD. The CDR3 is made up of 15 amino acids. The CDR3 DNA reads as TGTGCCACCAGTGATTTGGGACTGGGCACAGATACGCAGTATTTT. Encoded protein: CATSDLGLGTDTQYF.

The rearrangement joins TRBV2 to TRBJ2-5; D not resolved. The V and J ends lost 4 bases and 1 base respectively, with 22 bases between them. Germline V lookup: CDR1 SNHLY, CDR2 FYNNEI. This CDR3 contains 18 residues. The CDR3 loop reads CASSVSVDSVRTQETQYF. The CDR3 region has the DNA TGTGCCAGCAGTGTATCAGTTGATTCTGTTAGGACCCAAGAGACCCAGTACTTC.

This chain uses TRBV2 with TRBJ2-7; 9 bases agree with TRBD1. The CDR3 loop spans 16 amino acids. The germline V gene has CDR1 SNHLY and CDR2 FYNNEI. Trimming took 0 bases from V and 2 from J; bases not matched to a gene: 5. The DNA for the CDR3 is TGTGCCAGCAGTGAAGCGCTGGGACAGGGTACCTACGAGCAGTACTTC. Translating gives CASSEALGQGTYEQYF.